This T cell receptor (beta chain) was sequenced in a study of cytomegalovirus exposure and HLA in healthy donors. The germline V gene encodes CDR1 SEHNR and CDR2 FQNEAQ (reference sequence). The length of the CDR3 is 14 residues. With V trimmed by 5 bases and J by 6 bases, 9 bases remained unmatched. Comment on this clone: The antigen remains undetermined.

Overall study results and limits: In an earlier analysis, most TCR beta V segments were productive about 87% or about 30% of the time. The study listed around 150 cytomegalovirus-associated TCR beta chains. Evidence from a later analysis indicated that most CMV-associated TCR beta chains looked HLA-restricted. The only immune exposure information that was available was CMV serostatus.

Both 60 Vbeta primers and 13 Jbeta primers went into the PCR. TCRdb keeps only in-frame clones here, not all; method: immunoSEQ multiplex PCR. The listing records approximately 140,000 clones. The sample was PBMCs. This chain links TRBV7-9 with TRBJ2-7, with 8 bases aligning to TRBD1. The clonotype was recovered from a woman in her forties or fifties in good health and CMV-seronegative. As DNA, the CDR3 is TGTGCCAGCAGCATTACAGGGGGTTCGGGCGAGCAGTACTTC. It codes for CASSITGGSGEQYF.